This TCR beta chain was sequenced in a study of blood T cell repertoires in COVID-19. Enrolled through a virtual design, the participants were between roughly 18 and 95 years of age and came from under 30 US areas. Two negative PCRs, clearance, or symptom resolution had been documented for recovered Cohort 3 donors. Repertoires were generated with immunoSEQ multiplex PCR, while TCRdb's copy carries only in-frame clones and drops some. The profile shows hundreds of thousands of clones, 84% of them singletons. CDR1 is LGHDT, CDR2 YNNKEL, per germline (reference sequence). V dropped 1 base and J dropped 2 bases, with 14 bases sitting between them. The CDR3 has 16 residues.

The chain combines TRBV3-1 (or the pseudogene TRBV3-2) with TRBJ1-1; tentative D call: TRBD1 (6 bases). This sequence was found in a middle-aged woman who had recovered from COVID-19. The sequenced sample consisted of PBMCs or T cells enriched from blood (not recorded which). CDR3 protein: CASSQGGTLVNTEAFF. CDR3 nucleotide sequence: TGTGCCAGCAGCCAAGGGGGGACACTAGTTAACACTGAAGCTTTCTTT.